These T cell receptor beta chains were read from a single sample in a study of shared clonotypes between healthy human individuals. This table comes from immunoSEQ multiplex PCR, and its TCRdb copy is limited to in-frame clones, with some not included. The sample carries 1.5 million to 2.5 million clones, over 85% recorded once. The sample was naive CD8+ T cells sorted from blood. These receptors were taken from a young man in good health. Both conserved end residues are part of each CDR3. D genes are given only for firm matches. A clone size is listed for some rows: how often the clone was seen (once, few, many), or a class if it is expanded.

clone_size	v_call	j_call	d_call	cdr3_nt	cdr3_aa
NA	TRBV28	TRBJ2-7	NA	TGTGCCAGCAGTTGGACTCCAGGGCTGGGCTACGAGCAGTACTTC	CASSWTPGLGYEQYF
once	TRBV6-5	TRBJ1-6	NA	TGTGCCAGCAGTTACTCAGGGGACGGTTCACCCCTCCACTTT	CASSYSGDGSPLHF
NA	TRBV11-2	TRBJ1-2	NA	TGTGCCAGCAGCTTAACGGCACAGGTTACTAACTATGGCTACACCTTC	CASSLTAQVTNYGYTF
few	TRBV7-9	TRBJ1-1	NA	TGTGCCAGCAGCTGGAGGCTTGGCACTGAAGCTTTCTTT	CASSWRLGTEAFF
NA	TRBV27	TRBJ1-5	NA	TGTGCCAGCAGTTTCGGCTTGGGGAATCAGCCCCAGCATTTT	CASSFGLGNQPQHF
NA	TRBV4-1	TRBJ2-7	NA	TGCGCCAGCAGCCAAGAGCCTTCCCCAGCGGCCTACGAGCAGTACTTC	CASSQEPSPAAYEQYF
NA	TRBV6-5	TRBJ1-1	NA	TGTGCCAGCAGCACCGGAGGGACTGAAGCTTTCTTT	CASSTGGTEAFF
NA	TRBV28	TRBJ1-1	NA	TGTGCCAGCAGTTTAAGTTCGGTTTTTAACACTGAAGCTTTCTTT	CASSLSSVFNTEAFF
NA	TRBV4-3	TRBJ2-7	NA	TGCGCCAGCAGCCAAGAAGCGGACGCCGCACCCTACGAGCAGTACTTC	CASSQEADAAPYEQYF
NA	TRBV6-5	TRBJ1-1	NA	TGTGCCAGCAGTTACAACCTAGGCGCTGAAGCTTTCTTT	CASSYNLGAEAFF
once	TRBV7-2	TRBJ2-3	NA	TGTGCCAGCAGCTGGACTGGGGCCCACACAGATACGCAGTATTTT	CASSWTGAHTDTQYF
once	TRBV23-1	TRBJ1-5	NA	TGCGCCAGCAGCTGGCGTTTTGGGCAGTGTAATCAGCCCCAGCATTTT	CASSWRFGQCNQPQHF
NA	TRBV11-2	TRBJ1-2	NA	TGTGCCAGCAGCTTTTCAGGGTTGGGTTATGGCTACACCTTC	CASSFSGLGYGYTF
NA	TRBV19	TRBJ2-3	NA	TGTGCCAGTAGTAACCCCTGGAGCACAGATACGCAGTATTTT	CASSNPWSTDTQYF
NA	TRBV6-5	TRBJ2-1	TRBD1	TGTGCCAGCAGTTACTCAGGGGGCGGCTACAATGAGCAGTTCTTC	CASSYSGGGYNEQFF
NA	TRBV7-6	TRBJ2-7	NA	TGTGCCAGCAGCCCCCCTGGTTCCTACGAGCAGTACTTC	CASSPPGSYEQYF
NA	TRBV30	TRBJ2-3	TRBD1	TGTGCCTGGAGTGTATCACAGGGGGGCGCAGATACGCAGTATTTT	CAWSVSQGGADTQYF
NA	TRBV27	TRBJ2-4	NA	TGTGCCAGCAGTTTATCGCTGGGGCGGGCCAAAAACATTCAGTACTTC	CASSLSLGRAKNIQYF
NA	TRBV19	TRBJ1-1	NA	TGTGCCAGTAGTATGGGCCAGGGGACTGAAGCTTTCTTT	CASSMGQGTEAFF
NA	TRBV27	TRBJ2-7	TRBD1	TGTGCCAGCAGTTCCCCCGACAGGGGGATCTACGAGCAGTACTTC	CASSSPDRGIYEQYF
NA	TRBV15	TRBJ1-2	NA	TGTGCCACCAGCAGAGATGGGAGCTATGGCTACACCTTC	CATSRDGSYGYTF
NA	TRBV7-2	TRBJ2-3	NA	TGTGCCAGCAGCCCCAGAGGTGGAGATACGCAGTATTTT	CASSPRGGDTQYF
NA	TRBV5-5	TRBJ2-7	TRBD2	TGTGCCAGCAGCTTTCGGGGGGGCCCCTACGAGCAGTACTTC	CASSFRGGPYEQYF
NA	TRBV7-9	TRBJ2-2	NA	TGTGCCAGCAGCCTCCAAATCCCGGGACTGCGTCCCGGGGAGCTGTTTTTT	CASSLQIPGLRPGELFF
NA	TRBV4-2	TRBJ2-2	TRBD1	TGTGCCAGCAGCCAAGCTGAGGGGGCCGGCGGGGAGCTGTTTTTT	CASSQAEGAGGELFF
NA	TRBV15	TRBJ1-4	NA	TGTGCCACCAGCAGAGTCCAACAGGGTGGTGAAAAACTGTTTTTT	CATSRVQQGGEKLFF
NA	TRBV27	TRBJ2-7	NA	TGTGCCAGCAGTTTACGGGGGTTCTACGAGCAGTACTTC	CASSLRGFYEQYF
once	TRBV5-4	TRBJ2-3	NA	TGTGCCAGCAGCTTTGGCCCTTATGAGGACAGTCCTGGCACAGATACGCAGTATTTT	CASSFGPYEDSPGTDTQYF
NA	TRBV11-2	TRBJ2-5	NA	TGTGCCAGCGGCGGGGGCGAGACCCAGTACTTC	CASGGGETQYF
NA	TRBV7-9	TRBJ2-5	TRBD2	TGTGCCAGCAGCGGATCTAGCGGGGCGGAGACCCAGTACTTC	CASSGSSGAETQYF
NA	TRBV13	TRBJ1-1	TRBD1	TGTGCCACCACGGACAGGGGTACTGAAGCTTTCTTT	CATTDRGTEAFF
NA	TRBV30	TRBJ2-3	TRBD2	TGTGCCTGGATTCGGTTGTCAGCGGGGGACACAGATACGCAGTATTTT	CAWIRLSAGDTDTQYF
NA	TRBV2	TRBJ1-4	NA	TGTGCCAGCAGCCTGTGGGGAACTAATGAAAAACTGTTTTTT	CASSLWGTNEKLFF
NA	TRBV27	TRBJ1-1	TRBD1	TGTGCCAGCAGTTTAAACAGGGGAGACGCTGAAGCTTTCTTT	CASSLNRGDAEAFF
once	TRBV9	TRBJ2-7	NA	TGTGCCAGCAGCGTAGGGGCGGACATAGGCTACGAGCAGTACTTC	CASSVGADIGYEQYF
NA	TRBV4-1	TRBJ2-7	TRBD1	TGCGCCAGCAGCCCCAATAGCCGGGACAGGGGAGACGAGCAGTACTTC	CASSPNSRDRGDEQYF
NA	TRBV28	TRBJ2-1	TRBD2	TGTGCCAGCAGTCTAGCGGGGGGGATAGGTGAGCAGTTCTTC	CASSLAGGIGEQFF
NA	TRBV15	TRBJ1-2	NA	TGTGCCACCAGCCCGGGAGGGAGTGCTAACTATGGCTACACCTTC	CATSPGGSANYGYTF
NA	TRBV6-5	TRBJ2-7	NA	TGTGCCAGCCAGGGACCAACTGACTACGAGCAGTACTTC	CASQGPTDYEQYF
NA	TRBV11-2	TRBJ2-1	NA	TGTGCCAGCAGCTTAGATGCCTCCTCCAATGAGCAGTTCTTC	CASSLDASSNEQFF
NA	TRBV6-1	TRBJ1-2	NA	TGTGCCAGCATCCCAGGGTGGGAGACCGGGGATGGCTACACCTTC	CASIPGWETGDGYTF